Below, 20 T cell receptor beta chains from the same sample are listed, as sequenced in a study of beta chain features in type 1 diabetes. As every portion of the isolated RNA was reverse transcribed, the sequencing read expressed TCRB transcripts. Method: immunoSEQ multiplex PCR; TCRdb's copy keeps in-frame clones and lacks some. Of 250,000 or so clones in the sample, roughly two thirds were seen once. The sequencing sample was made of naive CD4+ T cells from blood. These receptors all stem from a man between 25 and 39 years old in good health.

This rearrangement joins TRBV25-1 to TRBJ2-2, with 9 bases that match TRBD1. The CDR3 contains 14 residues. Germline V gene lookup returns CDR1 MGHDK and CDR2 SYGVNS. Trimming cost V 7 bases and J 6 bases; bases outside gene matches: 6. This CDR3 is CASTGTGRAGELFF. Here the CDR3 DNA reads TGTGCCAGCACCGGGACAGGGAGGGCCGGGGAGCTGTTTTTT.

This clone was seen more than once but under ten times. This sequence joins TRBV7-2 and TRBJ2-5, with D possibly matching TRBD2 (5 bases). V was shortened by 6 bases and J by 0 bases, with 8 bases between the two germline ends. CDR1 is SGHTA, CDR2 FQGNSA, per germline. CDR3 length equals 13 residues. The CDR3 loop reads CASSSGNQETQYF. The CDR3 bases are TGTGCCAGCAGTTCGGGGAACCAAGAGACCCAGTACTTC.

DNA of the CDR3: TGCAGCGGAGGACAGTCAAATGAAAAACTGTTTTTT. Protein: CSGGQSNEKLFF. The chain couples TRBV29-1 to TRBJ1-4; the D gene is possibly TRBD1 (6 bases). The ends were cut back, 7 bases at V and 5 bases at J, with 11 bases in the middle. Germline CDR1 SQVTM, CDR2 ANQGSEA. The CDR3 is 12 residues long.

This clone was found once. The V gene is TRBV30, the J gene TRBJ2-6; 7 bases are a match to TRBD1. The V and J ends lost 5 bases and 0 bases, in that order; junction bases with no gene match: 4. The CDR3 runs to 15 residues. CDR1 is GTSNPN and CDR2 is SVGIG in the germline V gene (reference sequence). In DNA form, the CDR3 reads TGTGCCTGGCGCCGGACAGGCTCTGGGGCCAACGTCCTGACTTTC. Translation: CAWRRTGSGANVLTF.

The sample holds a few counts of this clone. A read error may account for a junction end that differs from germline. The CDR3 nucleotides read TGTGCCGGGAGTGTTGCGGGAGGGTTCTACAATGAGCAGTTCTTC. Translated: CAGSVAGGFYNEQFF. This sequence joins TRBV30 and TRBJ2-1; TRBD2 agrees at 9 bases. Germline V gene data show CDR1 as GTSNPN and CDR2 as SVGIG (reference sequence). This CDR3 comprises 15 residues.

The chain recombines TRBV5-6 with TRBJ1-2; no clear D. The CDR3 totals 14 residues. The germline V and J ends were trimmed by 5 bases and 4 bases, with 15 bases remaining between them. The germline CDR1 and CDR2 sequences are SGHDT and YYEEEE. CDR3 DNA: TGTGCCAGCAGTTTCTTCAGGATGATCTATGGCTACACCTTC. Its protein product is CASSFFRMIYGYTF.

V and J are TRBV7-9 and TRBJ2-2; D may match TRBD1 or TRBD2 (5 bases each). The CDR3 has 15 amino acids. V was cut by 2 bases and J by 4 bases, with 11 bases left in between. CDR1 is SEHNR, CDR2 FQNEAQ, per germline (reference sequence). The CDR3 loop reads CASSLIPRGTGELFF. CDR3 bases: TGTGCCAGCAGCTTAATCCCGAGGGGCACCGGGGAGCTGTTTTTT.

This chain joins TRBV30 and TRBJ2-5; 10 positions agree with TRBD2. The CDR3 is made up of 13 amino acids. CDR1 and CDR2 (germline): GTSNPN, SVGIG (reference sequence). Trimming cost V 7 bases and J 1 base; bases outside gene matches: 3. The CDR3 DNA follows: TGTGCCTATAGCGGGGGGCCCCAAGAGACCCAGTACTTC. Amino acids: CAYSGGPQETQYF.

V gene TRBV7-2 combines with J gene TRBJ2-7, with 7 bases lining up with TRBD2. In germline, CDR1 is SGHTA, CDR2 FQGNSA. The CDR3 extends over 15 amino acids. Unmatched junction bases numbered 9, after V lost 5 bases and J lost 2 bases. The CDR3 is CASSEGGTTTYEQYF. The CDR3 DNA reads TGTGCCAGCAGCGAAGGAGGGACTACCACCTACGAGCAGTACTTC.

There are a few counts of this clone. The chain uses TRBV5-1 and TRBJ1-5; D not resolved. The CDR3 has 13 amino acids. Germline lookup yields CDR1 SGHRS and CDR2 YFSETQ. Trimming cost V 3 bases and J 4 bases, with 8 bases left between them. In nucleotides, the CDR3 is TGCGCCAGCAGCTGGACGGGGAATCAGCCCCAGCATTTT. Protein product: CASSWTGNQPQHF.

V is TRBV30 and J is TRBJ2-3; unclear D gene. Germline V gene lookup returns CDR1 GTSNPN and CDR2 SVGIG (reference sequence). V lost 4 bases and J 0 bases, leaving 5 bases between the germline ends. CDR3 length: 12 residues. CDR3 in DNA: TGTGCCTGGAAAAAGAGCACAGATACGCAGTATTTT. Translated: CAWKKSTDTQYF.

This chain connects TRBV30 to TRBJ1-5, with D unresolved. CDR1 and CDR2 from the germline V gene are GTSNPN and SVGIG (reference sequence). The CDR3 loop spans 15 amino acids. The V end lost 0 bases, the J end lost 0 bases, and 9 bases lay between the germline ends. The CDR3 is CAWSVMGGSNQPQHF. CDR3 nucleotide sequence: TGTGCCTGGAGTGTAATGGGAGGTAGCAATCAGCCCCAGCATTTT.

The V call is TRBV28, the J call TRBJ2-3; D is unclear. This CDR3 has 11 residues. V was trimmed by 6 bases and J by 5 bases, leaving 6 bases between them. Per the germline V gene, CDR1 is MDHEN and CDR2 is SYDVKM. This CDR3 is CASSPRDTQYF. DNA for the CDR3: TGTGCCAGCAGCCCCAGAGATACGCAGTATTTT.

This clone was picked up a small number of times. The chain couples TRBV9 to TRBJ2-1; 8 bases match TRBD1. Germline V CDR1 and CDR2: SGDLS, YYNGEE. CDR3 length: 14 residues. The V gene end was trimmed by 3 bases and the J gene end by 3 bases; junction bases not matched to a gene: 2. The CDR3 protein is CASSAGQVYNEQFF. The DNA for the CDR3 is TGTGCCAGCAGCGCGGGACAGGTCTACAATGAGCAGTTCTTC.

This clone was seen a single time. The J gene is TRBJ1-1, the V gene TRBV9; the D gene is possibly TRBD1 (5 bases). Trimming removed 3 bases from V and 3 bases from J, with 9 bases in between. The V gene's germline CDR1 is SGDLS and CDR2 YYNGEE. The CDR3 consists of 13 residues. The chain's CDR3 is CASSAQEYTEAFF. CDR3 DNA: TGTGCCAGCAGCGCACAGGAATACACTGAAGCTTTCTTT.

The rearrangement uses TRBV29-1 and TRBJ2-1; 8 positions match TRBD2. V shed 2 bases, J shed 2 bases, and the junction held 5 bases outside the gene matches. The germline V gene encodes CDR1 SQVTM and CDR2 ANQGSEA. The length of the CDR3 is 15 residues. Written as DNA, the CDR3 is TGCAGCGTTGAACCAGCGGGGGCCCCCTACAATGAGCAGTTCTTC. It specifies CSVEPAGAPYNEQFF.

The chain combines TRBV25-1 with TRBJ2-7; 8 nucleotides agree with TRBD2. This CDR3 region has 15 residues. Trimming at V came to 3 bases and at J to 5 bases, leaving 9 bases not matched to a gene. The germline CDR1 and CDR2 sequences are MGHDK and SYGVNS. Written as DNA, the CDR3 is TGTGCCAGCAGTGAGCGGGGGGCGAGGTACGACGAGCAGTACTTC. Amino acid sequence: CASSERGARYDEQYF.

V is TRBV19 and J is TRBJ2-5, with 9 bases identical to TRBD2. CDR1 and CDR2 from the germline V gene are LNHDA and SQIVND (reference sequence). The trim removed 8 bases at V and 6 bases at J, leaving 10 bases unmatched. This CDR3 is 14 amino acids long. The CDR3 DNA reads TGTGCCAGTGCGGCTAGCGGGGAGAGGAAGACCCAGTACTTC. Translation gives CASAASGERKTQYF.

This clone was observed a handful of times. Different DNA sequences within this sample yield the same CDR3. V and J are TRBV29-1 and TRBJ2-7; possibly TRBD2 for D (5 bases). The V gene lost 4 bases and the J gene lost 2 bases, with 9 bases spanning the gap. Germline CDR1 reads SQVTM; CDR2 reads ANQGSEA. This CDR3 region has 12 residues. CDR3 sequence: CSVADGTYEQYF. Written as DNA, the CDR3 is TGCAGCGTTGCCGACGGGACCTACGAGCAGTACTTC.

The rearrangement links TRBV15 to TRBJ2-2, with 7 bases identical to TRBD2. This CDR3 spans 16 amino acids. CDR1 LNHNV and CDR2 YYDKDF come from the germline V gene (reference sequence). The trim removed 4 bases at V and 4 bases at J, leaving 9 bases unmatched. The CDR3 nucleotides are TGTGCCACCAGCACGTTAGAACTAGCGCGCACCGGGGAGCTGTTTTTT. Amino acids: CATSTLELARTGELFF.